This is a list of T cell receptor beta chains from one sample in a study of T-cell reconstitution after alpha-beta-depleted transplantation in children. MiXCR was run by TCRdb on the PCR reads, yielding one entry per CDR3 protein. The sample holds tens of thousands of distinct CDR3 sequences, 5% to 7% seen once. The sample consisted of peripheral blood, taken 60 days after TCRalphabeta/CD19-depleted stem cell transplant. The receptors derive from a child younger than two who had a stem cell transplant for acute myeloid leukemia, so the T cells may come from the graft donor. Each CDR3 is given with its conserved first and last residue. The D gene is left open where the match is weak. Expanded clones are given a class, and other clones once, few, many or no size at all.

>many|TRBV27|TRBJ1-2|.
CASSLSGQGTYGYTF
TGTGCCAGCAGTTTAAGCGGCCAGGGAACCTATGGCTACACCTTC
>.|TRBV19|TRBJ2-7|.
CASSLSGGAYEQYF
TGTGCCAGTAGTCTCTCCGGCGGCGCCTACGAGCAGTACTTC
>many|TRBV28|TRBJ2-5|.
CASSFSRQTQETQYF
TGTGCCAGCAGTTTTTCTCGACAGACTCAAGAGACCCAGTACTTC
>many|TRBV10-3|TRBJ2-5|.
CAISHSSEPGAQYF
TGTGCCATCAGCCATTCTAGCGAGCCCGGGGCCCAGTACTTC
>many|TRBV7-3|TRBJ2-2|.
CASSLTLQDGELFF
TGTGCCAGCAGCCTCACCCTACAGGACGGGGAGCTGTTTTTT
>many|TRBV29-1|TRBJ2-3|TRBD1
CSVLGQGRTQYF
TGCAGCGTTCTAGGACAGGGAAGAACGCAGTATTTT
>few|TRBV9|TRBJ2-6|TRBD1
CASSVNPGQENSGANVLTF
TGTGCCAGCAGCGTTAATCCGGGACAGGAGAACTCTGGGGCCAACGTCCTGACTTTC
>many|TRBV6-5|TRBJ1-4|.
CASSSGGGYEKLFF
TGTGCCAGCAGCTCCGGGGGGGGCTATGAAAAACTGTTTTTT
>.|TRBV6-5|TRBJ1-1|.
CASSYRGMNTEAFF
TGTGCCAGCAGTTACCGAGGTATGAACACTGAAGCTTTCTTT
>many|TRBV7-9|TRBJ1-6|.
CASSRTGFNSPLHF
TGTGCCAGCAGCCGAACAGGGTTTAATTCACCCCTCCACTTT
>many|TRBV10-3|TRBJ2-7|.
CAISESGVGYEQYF
TGTGCCATCAGTGAGTCAGGGGTTGGATACGAGCAGTACTTC
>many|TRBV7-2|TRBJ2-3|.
CASSLVGGALTDTQYF
TGTGCCAGCAGCTTAGTGGGGGGGGCGCTAACAGATACGCAGTATTTT
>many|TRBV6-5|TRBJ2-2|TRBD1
CASSSDRDYTGELFF
TGTGCCAGCAGTTCCGACAGGGATTACACCGGGGAGCTGTTTTTT
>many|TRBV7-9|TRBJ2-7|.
CASSLGGRRYEQYF
TGTGCCAGCAGCTTAGGCGGTAGGAGGTACGAGCAGTACTTC
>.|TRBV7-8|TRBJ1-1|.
CATEGTEAFF
TGTGCCACAGAGGGGACTGAAGCTTTCTTT
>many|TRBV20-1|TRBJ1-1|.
CSASEGTGAFF
TGCAGTGCTAGTGAAGGGACGGGAGCTTTCTTT
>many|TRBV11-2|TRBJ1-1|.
CASSLSTGGHLGTEAFF
TGTGCCAGCAGCTTAAGCACGGGGGGGCACCTAGGTACTGAAGCTTTCTTT
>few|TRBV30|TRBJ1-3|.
CAWTSGNTIYF
TGTGCCTGGACCTCTGGAAACACCATATATTTT
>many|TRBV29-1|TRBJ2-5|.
CSVEDLMRADQETQYF
TGCAGCGTTGAAGATCTGATGAGAGCGGATCAAGAGACCCAGTACTTC
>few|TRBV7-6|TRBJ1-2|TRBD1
CASGDRGHGYTF
TGTGCCAGCGGGGACAGGGGCCATGGCTACACCTTC
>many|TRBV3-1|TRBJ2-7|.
CASSHRGQYYEQYF
TGTGCCAGCAGCCATCGCGGACAGTACTACGAGCAGTACTTC
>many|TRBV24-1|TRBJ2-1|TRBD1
CATSDFGTGHNEQFF
TGTGCCACCAGTGATTTCGGGACAGGCCATAATGAGCAGTTCTTC
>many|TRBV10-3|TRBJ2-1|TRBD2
CAIKGTSGRYEQFF
TGTGCCATCAAGGGGACTAGCGGGAGGTATGAGCAGTTCTTC
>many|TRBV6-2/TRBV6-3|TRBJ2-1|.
CASSYLFRDSQFF
TGTGCCAGCAGTTACTTATTTAGGGACTCGCAGTTCTTC
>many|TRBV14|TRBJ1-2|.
CASSPKWVGPNYGYTF
TGTGCCAGCAGCCCGAAGTGGGTCGGTCCTAACTATGGCTACACCTTC
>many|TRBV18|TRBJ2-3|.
CASSPSPDTQYF
TGTGCCAGCTCACCATCTCCCGATACGCAGTATTTT